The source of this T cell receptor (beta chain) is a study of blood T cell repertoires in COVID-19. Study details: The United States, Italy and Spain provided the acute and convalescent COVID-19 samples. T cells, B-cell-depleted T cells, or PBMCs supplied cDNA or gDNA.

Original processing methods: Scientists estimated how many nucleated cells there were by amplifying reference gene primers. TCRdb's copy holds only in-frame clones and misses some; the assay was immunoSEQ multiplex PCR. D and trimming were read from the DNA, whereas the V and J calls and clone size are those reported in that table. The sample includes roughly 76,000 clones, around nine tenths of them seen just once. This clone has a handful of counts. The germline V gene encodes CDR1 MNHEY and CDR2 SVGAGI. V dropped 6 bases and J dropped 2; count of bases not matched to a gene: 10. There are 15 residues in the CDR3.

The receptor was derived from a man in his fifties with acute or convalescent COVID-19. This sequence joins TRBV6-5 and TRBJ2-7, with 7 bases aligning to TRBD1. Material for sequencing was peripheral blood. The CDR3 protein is CASRTPRQGPYEQYF. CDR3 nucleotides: TGTGCCAGCAGAACCCCGAGACAGGGTCCCTACGAGCAGTACTTC.